These T cell receptor beta chains were read from a single sample in a study of human T cells and chemical hapten exposure. MiXCR, run by TCRdb on the RACE reads, gives a single entry per CDR3 protein. The data contain some 65,000 distinct CDR3 sequences, around 6.1% of them seen just once; the ten biggest clones take up 3.4%. The sequencing sample was made of whole blood. These receptors were obtained from a female donor in good health. Some clones in this sample may be carry-over from other donors' samples. Each CDR3 is given with its conserved first and last residue. D genes are given only for firm matches. Rows give clone size only sometimes, using once, few, many, or a class for an expanded clone.

J: TRBJ2-7; size: few; V: TRBV6-6; D: -; CDR3: CASSFAGAGEQYF; DNA: TGTGCCAGCAGTTTCGCCGGGGCGGGTGAGCAGTACTTC
J: TRBJ1-1; size: few; V: TRBV27; D: -; CDR3: CASSLYGMGANTEAFF; DNA: TGTGCCAGCAGTTTATATGGGATGGGGGCCAACACTGAAGCTTTCTTT
J: TRBJ2-5; size: few; V: TRBV18; D: -; CDR3: CASSLLPKLQQETQYF; DNA: TGTGCCAGCTCACTCCTACCCAAACTGCAACAAGAGACCCAGTACTTC
J: TRBJ2-1; size: few; V: TRBV19; D: -; CDR3: CATQTGGRAQFF; DNA: TGTGCCACCCAGACAGGAGGGAGGGCCCAGTTCTTC
J: TRBJ2-1; size: many; V: TRBV28; D: -; CDR3: CASSLLISSYNEQFF; DNA: TGTGCCAGCAGTTTACTGATCAGCTCCTACAATGAGCAGTTCTTC
J: TRBJ2-7; size: few; V: TRBV3-1; D: -; CDR3: CASSQGDFSNEQYF; DNA: TGTGCCAGCAGCCAGGGGGACTTCTCCAACGAGCAGTACTTC
J: TRBJ1-5; size: few; V: TRBV28; D: -; CDR3: CASRPGDQPQHF; DNA: TGTGCCAGCAGGCCGGGGGATCAGCCCCAGCATTTT
J: TRBJ2-7; size: few; V: TRBV7-2; D: -; CDR3: CASSLGQETYEQYF; DNA: TGTGCCAGCAGCTTAGGACAGGAGACTTACGAGCAGTACTTC
J: TRBJ2-5; size: few; V: TRBV3-1; D: -; CDR3: CASSQEATFGETQYF; DNA: TGTGCCAGCAGCCAAGAAGCGACCTTCGGAGAGACCCAGTACTTC
J: TRBJ1-1; size: many; V: TRBV6-4; D: -; CDR3: CASSEWANTEAFF; DNA: TGTGCCAGCAGTGAATGGGCGAACACTGAAGCTTTCTTT
J: TRBJ1-2; size: few; V: TRBV28; D: -; CDR3: CASSLAEGYTF; DNA: TGTGCCAGCAGTTTGGCGGAAGGCTACACCTTC
J: TRBJ1-3; size: few; V: TRBV15; D: -; CDR3: CATRGHAGNTIYF; DNA: TGTGCCACCCGGGGGCATGCTGGAAACACCATATATTTT
J: TRBJ1-1; size: many; V: TRBV29-1; D: TRBD1; CDR3: CSAETGGTEAFF; DNA: TGCAGCGCCGAGACAGGGGGCACTGAAGCTTTCTTT
J: TRBJ2-4; size: few; V: TRBV6-2/TRBV6-3; D: -; CDR3: CASKTREYF; DNA: TGTGCCAGCAAAACAAGGGAGTACTTC
J: TRBJ2-6; size: -; V: TRBV7-2; D: -; CDR3: CASSPGLISGANVLTF; DNA: TGTGCCAGCAGCCCTGGACTGATCTCTGGGGCCAACGTCCTGACTTTC
J: TRBJ2-3; size: -; V: TRBV28; D: TRBD1; CDR3: CASSRTGRTDTQYF; DNA: TGTGCCAGCAGTCGGACAGGACGCACAGATACGCAGTATTTT
J: TRBJ1-2; size: -; V: TRBV29-1; D: TRBD1; CDR3: CSVERATGQGSGYTF; DNA: TGCAGCGTTGAAAGAGCAACGGGACAGGGAAGCGGCTACACCTTC
J: TRBJ2-7; size: -; V: TRBV14; D: TRBD2; CDR3: CASSQVASGSVEQYF; DNA: TGTGCCAGCAGCCAAGTGGCTAGCGGGAGCGTCGAGCAGTACTTC
J: TRBJ2-3; size: -; V: TRBV6-1; D: TRBD2; CDR3: CASRGLAEGLGTQYF; DNA: TGTGCCAGCAGGGGACTAGCGGAGGGGTTGGGTACGCAGTATTTT
J: TRBJ2-6; size: -; V: TRBV29-1; D: TRBD1; CDR3: CSVPDRVGGANVLTF; DNA: TGCAGCGTTCCTGACAGGGTGGGGGGGGCCAACGTCCTGACTTTC
J: TRBJ1-5; size: many; V: TRBV27; D: -; CDR3: CASSFRGPNQPQHF; DNA: TGTGCCAGCAGTTTCAGGGGCCCAAATCAGCCCCAGCATTTT
J: TRBJ2-2; size: -; V: TRBV28; D: -; CDR3: CASTRGGANTGELFF; DNA: TGTGCCAGCACCCGGGGCGGAGCGAACACCGGGGAGCTGTTTTTT
J: TRBJ2-7; size: many; V: TRBV6-6; D: -; CDR3: CASSYDGNEQYF; DNA: TGTGCCAGCAGTTACGACGGGAACGAGCAGTACTTC
J: TRBJ2-6; size: -; V: TRBV2; D: TRBD1; CDR3: CASSAGTGGPGANVLTF; DNA: TGTGCCAGCAGCGCCGGGACAGGGGGCCCTGGGGCCAACGTCCTGACTTTC
J: TRBJ1-6; size: many; V: TRBV12-3/TRBV12-4; D: -; CDR3: CASKVQNNSPLHF; DNA: TGTGCCAGCAAGGTGCAGAATAATTCACCCCTCCACTTT